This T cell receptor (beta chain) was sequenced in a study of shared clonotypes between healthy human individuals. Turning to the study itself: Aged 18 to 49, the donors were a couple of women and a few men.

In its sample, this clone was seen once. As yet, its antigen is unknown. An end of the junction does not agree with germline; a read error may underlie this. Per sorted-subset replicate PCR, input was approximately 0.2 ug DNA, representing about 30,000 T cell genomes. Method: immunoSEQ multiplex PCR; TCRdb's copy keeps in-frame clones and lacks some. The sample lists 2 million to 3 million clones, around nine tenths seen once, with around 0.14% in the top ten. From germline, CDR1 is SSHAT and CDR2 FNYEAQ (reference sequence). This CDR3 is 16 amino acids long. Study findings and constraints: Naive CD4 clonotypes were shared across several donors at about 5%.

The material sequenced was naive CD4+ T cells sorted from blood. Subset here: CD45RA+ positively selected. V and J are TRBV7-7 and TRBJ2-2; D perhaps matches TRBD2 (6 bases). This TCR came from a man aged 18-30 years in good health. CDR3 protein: CASSLSGQGGTGELFF. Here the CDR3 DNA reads TGTGCTAGCAGCTTAAGCGGGCAGGGCGGGACCGGGGAGCTGTTTTTT.